This T cell receptor beta chain was sequenced in a study of blood T cell repertoires in COVID-19 (dated by TCRdb to the early 2020s). Background on the whole study: Samples from collaborators originated in the United States, Italy and Spain and spanned both the acute and convalescent phases of COVID-19. The material from the prospective study consisted of cDNA or gDNA derived from T cells, B-cell-depleted T cells, or PBMCs. The dataset comprised deeply sampled blood TCRbeta repertoires from subjects exposed to, actively infected with, or recovered from COVID-19. A freely available public database, intended as a resource for researchers studying the immune response to SARS-CoV-2, is where the repertoires were released. The samples were drawn from two sources: the first 160 participants of the ongoing ImmuneRACE study, and 1,000 to 1,500 subjects contributed by 6 global collaborators. The sample metadata nearly always contained a de-identified subject ID, COVID-19 status, age in years and sex. Where available, HLA class I and class II types were obtained from metadata supplied by the sample provider rather than from assay-based typing. Study-wide conclusions, independent of this receptor: Clinical and demographic metadata were provided uncurated, with the amount varying by source and participant.

Clipping removes 4 bases from V and 1 base from J, with 4 as the unmatched junction base count. CDR1 and CDR2 were assigned from the germline V gene (reference sequence) as LNHDA and SQIVND. The CDR3, from cysteine to phenylalanine, totals 15 residues. Kept here is only the CDR3 DNA, which spans 45 bases and is read in frame from base 1. Samples from volunteer blood donors who had recovered from COVID-19 were contributed by a second Seattle source. The collaborating institutions used their own protocols to collect whole blood in K2EDTA tubes. For TCRbeta analysis, collaborators shipped samples as frozen whole blood, isolated PBMCs, or DNA extracted from either of those sample types. In regard to this clone: Its antigen remains unidentified. Qualities for individual bases were not recorded, and no much larger clone is one base off.

TCRbeta CDR3 regions were amplified from genomic DNA by means of the immunoSEQ Assay, a bias-controlled multiplex PCR. Regarding the original processing steps: Nucleated cell counts per sample were estimated from amplification of reference gene primers within the assay. To quantify the absolute abundance of each unique TCRbeta CDR3 rearrangement, sequence reads were collapsed and filtered. Productive Simpson clonality was computed per sample as the square root of Simpson's diversity index over productive rearrangements. TCRdb provides this immuneACCESS table in a form limited to in-frame rearrangements. Some clones are lacking; in checked studies, under half of them reflect an unresolved V gene, and why the rest are absent is not known. V and J calls and clone size follow that table, whereas D and trimming were derived from the DNA. The sample yields around 250,000 clones; about 89% were counted once. The top ten clonotypes cover 0.94% of the sample.

The sequence links TRBV19 to TRBJ1-1, with TRBD1 identical over 9 junction bases. The clonotype comes from a middle-aged woman who had recovered from COVID-19. Sequences were obtained from peripheral blood. The DNA sequence is given as TGTGCCAGTAGTAAATTGGGACAGGGGAACACTGAAGCTTTCTTT. Translated, this is CASSKLGQGNTEAFF.